This T cell receptor beta chain was sequenced in a study of blood T cell repertoires in COVID-19 (TCRdb year 2020). Regarding the research as a whole: Samples covering the acute and convalescent phases of COVID-19 were provided by collaborators in the United States, Italy and Spain. The prospective study material was composed of cDNA or gDNA derived from T cells, B-cell-depleted T cells, or PBMCs. A freely available public database, intended as a resource for researchers studying the immune response to SARS-CoV-2, is where the repertoires were released. A de-identified subject ID, COVID-19 status, age in years and sex were almost always included in the sample metadata. The dataset comprised deeply sampled blood TCRbeta repertoires from subjects exposed to, actively infected with, or recovered from COVID-19. The samples were drawn from two sources: the first 160 participants of the ongoing ImmuneRACE study, and 1,000 to 1,500 subjects contributed by 6 global collaborators. Where HLA class I and class II types were available, the types were taken from metadata supplied by the sample provider, not from assay-based typing. Broad study findings and their caveats: The amount of clinical and demographic metadata varied by source and participant and was provided uncurated.

TCRbeta CDR3 regions were amplified from genomic DNA using the immunoSEQ Assay, a bias-controlled multiplex PCR. In the original analysis: Within the assay, amplification of reference gene primers was used to estimate how many nucleated cells each sample contained. To quantify the absolute abundance of each unique TCRbeta CDR3 rearrangement, sequence reads were collapsed and filtered. For each sample, productive Simpson clonality was calculated by taking the square root of Simpson's diversity index across productive rearrangements. TCRdb retrieved this table from immuneACCESS and kept in-frame rearrangements only. Not all clones are present; in checked studies, unresolved V genes account for under half, and no reason is known for the remainder. The V and J calls and the clone size are those of that table, but D and trimming were determined from the DNA. Across this sample there are under 75,000 clones, with 80% to 85% seen only once. About a sixth of the sample comes from the top ten.

V is trimmed back by 5 bases and J by 2 bases, and the junction contains 3 bases that no gene match accounts for. Measured from the cysteine to the phenylalanine, the CDR3 is 13 residues long. Of the read, only the CDR3 DNA is kept; its 39 bases are in frame from base 1. Reading the germline V gene (reference sequence) gives CDR1 SEHNR and CDR2 FQNEAQ. In the case of this clone: The specificity of this receptor is unknown. Base-call qualities are not available, and no considerably larger clone is one nucleotide away. Distinct nucleotide sequences in the sample also encode this CDR3.

The collaborating institutions used their own protocols to collect whole blood in K2EDTA tubes. For TCRbeta analysis, collaborators shipped samples in one of three forms: frozen whole blood, isolated PBMCs, or DNA extracted from either of those sample types. The receptor comes from an elderly man with acute or convalescent COVID-19. What was sequenced was peripheral blood. Here the chain combines TRBV7-9 and TRBJ2-7, and 7 junctional nucleotides match TRBD1. CDR3 sequence: CASSLTGTYEQYF. The nucleotides read TGTGCCAGCAGCCTGACAGGGACCTACGAGCAGTACTTC. The full variable domain, completed from the reference TRBV7-9 and TRBJ2-7 proteins outside the CDR3, reads DTGVSQNPRHKITKRGQNVTFRCDPISEHNRLYWYRQTLGQGPEFLTYFQNEAQLEKSRLLSDRFSAERPKGSFSTLEIQRTEQGDSAMYLCASSLTGTYEQYFGPGTRLTVT.